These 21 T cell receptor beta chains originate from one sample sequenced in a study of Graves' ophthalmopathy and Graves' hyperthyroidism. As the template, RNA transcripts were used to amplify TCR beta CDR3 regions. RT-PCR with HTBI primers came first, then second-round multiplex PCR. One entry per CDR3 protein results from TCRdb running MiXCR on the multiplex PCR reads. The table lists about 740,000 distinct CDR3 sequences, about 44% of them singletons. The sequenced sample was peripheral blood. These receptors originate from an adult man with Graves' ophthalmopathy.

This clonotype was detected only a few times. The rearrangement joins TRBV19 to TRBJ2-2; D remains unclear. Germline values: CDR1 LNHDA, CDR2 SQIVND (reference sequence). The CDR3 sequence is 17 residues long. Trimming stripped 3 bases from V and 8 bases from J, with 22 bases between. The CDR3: CASSIGYTGLTSGELFF. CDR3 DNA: TGTGCCAGTAGTATCGGTTACACCGGCCTTACTTCTGGGGAGCTGTTTTTT.

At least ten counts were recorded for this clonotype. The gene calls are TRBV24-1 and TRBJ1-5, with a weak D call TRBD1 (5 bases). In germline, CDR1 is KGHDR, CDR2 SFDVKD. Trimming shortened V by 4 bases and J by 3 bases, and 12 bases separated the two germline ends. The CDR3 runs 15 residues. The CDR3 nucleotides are TGTGCCACCAGTGAGGCCGGGGCTAACAATCAGCCCCAGCATTTT. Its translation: CATSEAGANNQPQHF.

This chain's CDR3 is CASSLLSASGYGYTF. In nucleotides, the CDR3 is TGCGCCAGCAGCTTGCTCTCTGCCTCGGGCTATGGCTACACCTTC. This chain uses TRBV5-1 with TRBJ1-2; D remains ambiguous. The length of the CDR3 is 15 residues. V was shortened by 1 base and J by 4 bases, with 14 bases between the two germline ends. From germline, CDR1 is SGHRS and CDR2 YFSETQ.

CDR3 coding DNA: TGCGCCAGCAGCTCGGACAGGTTGGAGAACGAGCAGTACTTC. Translated: CASSSDRLENEQYF. The chain joins TRBV5-1 to TRBJ2-7; 7 nucleotides align to TRBD1. Unmatched junction bases numbered 8, after V lost 3 bases and J lost 5 bases. There are 14 residues in the CDR3. Per the germline V gene, CDR1 is SGHRS and CDR2 is YFSETQ. The variable domain in full, with the rest retrieved from reference TRBV5-1 and TRBJ2-7, is KAGVTQTPRYLIKTRGQQVTLSCSPISGHRSVSWYQQTPGQGLQFLFEYFSETQRNKGNFPGRFSGRQFSNSRSEMNVSTLELGDSALYLCASSSDRLENEQYFGPGTRLTVT.

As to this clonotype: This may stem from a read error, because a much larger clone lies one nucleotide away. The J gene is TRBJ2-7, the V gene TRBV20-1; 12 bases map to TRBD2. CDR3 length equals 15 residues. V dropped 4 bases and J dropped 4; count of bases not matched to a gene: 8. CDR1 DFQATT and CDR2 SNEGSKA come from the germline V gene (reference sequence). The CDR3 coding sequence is TGCAGTGCTACAACGCGACTAGCGGGGGCGTACGAGCAGTACTTC. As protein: CSATTRLAGAYEQYF.

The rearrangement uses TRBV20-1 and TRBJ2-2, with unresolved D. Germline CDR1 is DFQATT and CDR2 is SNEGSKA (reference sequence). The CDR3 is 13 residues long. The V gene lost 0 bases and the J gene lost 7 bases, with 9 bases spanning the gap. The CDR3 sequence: CSARESLGGELFF. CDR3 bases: TGCAGTGCTAGAGAGTCCCTCGGCGGGGAGCTGTTTTTT.

Written as DNA, the CDR3 is TGTGCCAGCAGCTTGGGGGGCTCCCGGTCCTACGAGCAGTACTTC. As protein: CASSLGGSRSYEQYF. V and J are TRBV5-4 and TRBJ2-7; D may be TRBD1 (5 bases). Germline-derived CDR1 and CDR2 are SGHNT and YYREEE (reference sequence). V was trimmed by 0 bases and J by 1 base, leaving 11 bases between them. CDR3 length: 15 residues. Using reference TRBV5-4 and TRBJ2-7 for the parts outside the CDR3, the full variable domain is ETGVTQSPTHLIKTRGQQVTLRCSSQSGHNTVSWYQQALGQGPQFIFQYYREEENGRGNFPPRFSGLQFPNYSSELNVNALELDDSALYLCASSLGGSRSYEQYFGPGTRLTVT.

CDR3 in DNA: TGCAGCGTTGGCGGGACAGGGGGAAACGAGCAGTACTTC. Its translation: CSVGGTGGNEQYF. The chain couples TRBV29-1 to TRBJ2-7, with 11 bases that match TRBD1. This CDR3 is built from 13 residues. V gave up 4 bases and J gave up 5 bases; unmatched junction bases: 4. Germline CDR1 reads SQVTM; CDR2 reads ANQGSEA.

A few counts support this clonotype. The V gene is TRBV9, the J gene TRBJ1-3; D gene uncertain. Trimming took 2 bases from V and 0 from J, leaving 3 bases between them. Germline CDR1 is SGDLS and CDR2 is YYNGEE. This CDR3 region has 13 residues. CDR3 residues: CASSVRSGNTIYF. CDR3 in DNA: TGTGCCAGCAGCGTGCGCTCTGGAAACACCATATATTTT.

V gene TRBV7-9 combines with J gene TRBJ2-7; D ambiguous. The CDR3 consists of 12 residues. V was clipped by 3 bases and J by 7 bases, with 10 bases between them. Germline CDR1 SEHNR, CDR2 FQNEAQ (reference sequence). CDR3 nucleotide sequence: TGTGCCAGCAGCTTGGATGACCAAGAGCAGTACTTC. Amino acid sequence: CASSLDDQEQYF.

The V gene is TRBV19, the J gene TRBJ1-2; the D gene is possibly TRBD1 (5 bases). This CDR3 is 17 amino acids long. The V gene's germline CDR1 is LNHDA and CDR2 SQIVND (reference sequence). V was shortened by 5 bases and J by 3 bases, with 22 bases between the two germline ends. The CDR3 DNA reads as TGTGCCAGTAGTGGCCCAGCCGGGGGAGCGAACCACTATGGCTACACCTTC. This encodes CASSGPAGGANHYGYTF.

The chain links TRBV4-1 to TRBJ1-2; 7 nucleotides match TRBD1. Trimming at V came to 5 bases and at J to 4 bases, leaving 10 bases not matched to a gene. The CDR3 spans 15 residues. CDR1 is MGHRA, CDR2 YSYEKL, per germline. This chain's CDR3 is CASSKTTGSVYGYTF. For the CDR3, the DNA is TGCGCCAGCAGCAAGACGACAGGGAGTGTCTATGGCTACACCTTC.

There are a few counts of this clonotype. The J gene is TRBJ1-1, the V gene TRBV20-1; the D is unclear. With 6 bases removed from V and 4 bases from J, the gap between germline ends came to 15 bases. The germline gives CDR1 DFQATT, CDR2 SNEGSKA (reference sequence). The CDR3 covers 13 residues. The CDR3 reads CSASSPWGTEAFF. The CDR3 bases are TGCAGTGCCTCCTCCCCCTGGGGCACTGAAGCTTTCTTT.

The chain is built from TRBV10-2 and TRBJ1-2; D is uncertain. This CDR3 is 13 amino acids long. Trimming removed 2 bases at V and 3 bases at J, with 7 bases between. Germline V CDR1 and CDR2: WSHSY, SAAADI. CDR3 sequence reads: CASSEEPYYGYTF. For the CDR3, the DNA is TGCGCCAGCAGTGAGGAACCGTACTATGGCTACACCTTC.

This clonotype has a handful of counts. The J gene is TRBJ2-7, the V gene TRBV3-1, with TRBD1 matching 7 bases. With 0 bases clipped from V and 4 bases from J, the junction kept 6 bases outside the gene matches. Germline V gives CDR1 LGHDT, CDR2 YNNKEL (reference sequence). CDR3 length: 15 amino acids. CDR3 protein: CASSQDRDSFYEQYF. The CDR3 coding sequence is TGTGCCAGCAGCCAAGATCGGGACAGTTTTTACGAGCAGTACTTC.

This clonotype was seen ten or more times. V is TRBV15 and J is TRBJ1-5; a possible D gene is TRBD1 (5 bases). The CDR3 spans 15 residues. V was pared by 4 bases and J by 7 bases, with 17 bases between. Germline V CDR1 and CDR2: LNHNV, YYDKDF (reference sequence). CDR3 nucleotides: TGTGCCACCAGCATCGTAGGAGACAGATACCAGCCCCAGCATTTT. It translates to CATSIVGDRYQPQHF.

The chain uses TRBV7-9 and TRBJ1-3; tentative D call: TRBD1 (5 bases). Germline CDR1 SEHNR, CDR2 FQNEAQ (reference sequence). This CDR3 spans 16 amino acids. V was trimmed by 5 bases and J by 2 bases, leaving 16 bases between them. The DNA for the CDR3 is TGTGCCAGCAGCCGTGCTGGGCAGGGACCTGGAAACACCATATATTTT. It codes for CASSRAGQGPGNTIYF. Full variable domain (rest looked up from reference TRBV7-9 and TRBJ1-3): DTGVSQNPRHKITKRGQNVTFRCDPISEHNRLYWYRQTLGQGPEFLTYFQNEAQLEKSRLLSDRFSAERPKGSFSTLEIQRTEQGDSAMYLCASSRAGQGPGNTIYFGEGSWLTVV.

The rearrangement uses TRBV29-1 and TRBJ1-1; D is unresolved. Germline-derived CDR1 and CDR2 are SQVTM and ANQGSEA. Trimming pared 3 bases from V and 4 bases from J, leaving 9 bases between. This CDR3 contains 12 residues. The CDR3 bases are TGCAGCGTTGAGGGCGGAGGCACTGAAGCTTTCTTT. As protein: CSVEGGGTEAFF.

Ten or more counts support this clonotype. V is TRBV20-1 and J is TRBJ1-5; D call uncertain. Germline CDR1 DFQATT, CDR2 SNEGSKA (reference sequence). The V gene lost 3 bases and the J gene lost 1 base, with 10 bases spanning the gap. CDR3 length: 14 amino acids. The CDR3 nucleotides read TGCAGTGCTAGTCTGGAGAGGAGCAATCAGCCCCAGCATTTT. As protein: CSASLERSNQPQHF.

The CDR3 here is CASSSGTSPGTQYF. The CDR3 region has the DNA TGTGCCAGCAGCTCAGGGACTAGCCCAGGGACGCAGTATTTT. The chain couples TRBV11-1 to TRBJ2-3; TRBD2 aligns across 9 bases. This CDR3 contains 14 residues. Germline V gene data show CDR1 as SGHAT and CDR2 as FQDESV (reference sequence). V lost 4 bases to trimming and J lost 9 bases; unmatched junction nucleotides: 8. Complete variable domain (other parts from reference TRBV11-1 and TRBJ2-3): EAEVAQSPRYKITEKSQAVAFWCDPISGHATLYWYRQILGQGPELLVQFQDESVVDDSQLPKDRFSAERLKGVDSTLKIQPAELGDSAMYLCASSSGTSPGTQYFGPGTRLTVL.

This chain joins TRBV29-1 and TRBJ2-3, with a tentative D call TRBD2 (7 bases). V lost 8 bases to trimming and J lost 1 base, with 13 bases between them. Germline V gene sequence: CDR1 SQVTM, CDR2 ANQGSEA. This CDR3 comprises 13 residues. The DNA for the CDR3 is TGCAGCCCTGGAGGGGGGGGCACAGATACGCAGTATTTT. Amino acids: CSPGGGGTDTQYF.